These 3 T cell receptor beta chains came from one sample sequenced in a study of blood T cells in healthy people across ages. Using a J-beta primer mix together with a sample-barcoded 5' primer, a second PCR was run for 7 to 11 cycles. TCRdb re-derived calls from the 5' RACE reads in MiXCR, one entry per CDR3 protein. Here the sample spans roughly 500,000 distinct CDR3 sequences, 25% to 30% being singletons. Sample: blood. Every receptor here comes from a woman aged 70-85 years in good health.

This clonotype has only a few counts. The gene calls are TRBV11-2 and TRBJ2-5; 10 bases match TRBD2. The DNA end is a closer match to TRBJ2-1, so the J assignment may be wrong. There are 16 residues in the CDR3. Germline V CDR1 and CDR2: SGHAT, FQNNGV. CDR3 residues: CASSFQTSGFSNEQFF. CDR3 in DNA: TGTGCCAGCAGCTTCCAGACTAGCGGGTTCTCCAATGAGCAGTTCTTC.

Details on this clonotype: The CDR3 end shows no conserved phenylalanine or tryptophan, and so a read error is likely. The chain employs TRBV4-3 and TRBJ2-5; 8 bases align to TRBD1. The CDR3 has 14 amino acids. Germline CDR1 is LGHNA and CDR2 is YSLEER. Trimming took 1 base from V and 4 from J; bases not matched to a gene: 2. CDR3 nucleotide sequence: TGCGCCAGCAGCCAAGGGACAGGGCGAGAGACCCAGTACCTC. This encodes CASSQGTGRETQYL.

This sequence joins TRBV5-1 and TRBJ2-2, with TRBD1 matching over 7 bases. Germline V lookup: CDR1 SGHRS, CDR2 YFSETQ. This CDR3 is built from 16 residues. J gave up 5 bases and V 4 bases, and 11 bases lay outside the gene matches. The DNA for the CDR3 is TGCGCCAGCAGCCCACCGACAGGGACGGGAACCGGGGAGCTGTTTTTT. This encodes CASSPPTGTGTGELFF.